Presented here are 18 T cell receptor beta chains from one specimen sequenced in a study of T cell responses to AZD1222 COVID-19 vaccine. TCRdb's copy holds only in-frame clones and misses some; the assay was immunoSEQ multiplex PCR. The top ten hold more than 2.5% of the sample, which has roughly 97,000 clones, approximately 86% seen once. Sequencing used peripheral blood, obtained 28 days after the second dose of the MenACWY control vaccine. Receptors originate from an adult who received the MenACWY meningococcal vaccine as a control.

CDR3 amino acids: CASSPQRHYGYTF. The CDR3 DNA reads TGTGCCAGCAGTCCTCAGCGACACTATGGCTACACCTTC. The genes are TRBV28 and TRBJ1-2; D not certain. The CDR3 is 13 residues long. Germline CDR1 is MDHEN and CDR2 is SYDVKM. Trimming took 5 bases from V and 3 from J, leaving 10 bases between them.

The chain couples TRBV9 to TRBJ2-7, with 10 bases that match TRBD1. This CDR3 spans 18 amino acids. With V trimmed by 7 bases and J by 0 bases, 16 bases remained unmatched. Germline assignment: CDR1 SGDLS and CDR2 YYNGEE. This CDR3 is CASFWDRGTDGSSYEQYF. The DNA for the CDR3 is TGTGCCAGCTTTTGGGACAGGGGTACAGATGGGAGCTCCTACGAGCAGTACTTC.

This sequence joins TRBV3-1 (or the pseudogene TRBV3-2) and TRBJ1-3, with 9 nucleotides matching TRBD1. Germline-derived CDR1 and CDR2 are LGHDT and YNNKEL (reference sequence). J was trimmed by 4 bases and V by 4 bases; bases with no gene match: 8. The CDR3 runs to 16 residues. The CDR3 DNA reads as TGTGCCAGCAGCCTCCCTTACAGGGGGCGAGGAAACACCATATATTTT. It translates to CASSLPYRGRGNTIYF.

V gene TRBV4-2 combines with J gene TRBJ1-2; D unclear. This CDR3 has 15 residues. Trimming shortened V by 0 bases and J by 4 bases, and 12 bases separated the two germline ends. The germline gives CDR1 LGHNA, CDR2 YNFKEQ. CDR3 loop: CASSQDRQAPYGYTF. The CDR3 region has the DNA TGTGCCAGCAGCCAAGATCGGCAGGCCCCCTATGGCTACACCTTC.

J is TRBJ2-4 and V is TRBV28; D is perhaps TRBD1 (6 bases). Germline V CDR1 and CDR2: MDHEN, SYDVKM. The V and J ends lost 3 bases and 8 bases respectively, with 14 bases between them. The CDR3 has 14 residues. The CDR3 protein is CASSLAGQRDIQYF. The CDR3 nucleotides read TGTGCCAGCAGTTTGGCAGGACAGAGGGACATTCAGTACTTC.

The chain has TRBV4-3 and TRBJ2-7, with D possibly TRBD1 on 6 matching bases. Germline-derived CDR1 and CDR2 are LGHNA and YSLEER. V lost 6 bases to trimming and J lost 2 bases, with 17 bases between them. The CDR3 extends over 15 amino acids. CDR3 protein: CASSIGQGSAYEQYF. The CDR3 bases are TGCGCCAGCAGTATAGGGCAGGGGAGCGCCTACGAGCAGTACTTC.

The V gene is TRBV18, the J gene TRBJ2-7; D not certain. This CDR3 is built from 12 residues. The germline gives CDR1 KGHSH, CDR2 LQKENI. V was trimmed by 0 bases and J by 0 bases, leaving 0 bases between them. The CDR3, as DNA: TGTGCCAGCTCACCACCCTCCTACGAGCAGTACTTC. It yields the protein CASSPPSYEQYF.

This sequence joins TRBV4-1 and TRBJ2-1, with D hard to call. Germline CDR1 MGHRA, CDR2 YSYEKL. With 4 bases removed from V and 0 bases from J, the gap between germline ends came to 4 bases. This CDR3 has 13 residues. The CDR3 nucleotides read TGCGCCAGCAGCCCACTCTCCTACAATGAGCAGTTCTTC. It translates to CASSPLSYNEQFF.

This clone occurred once. V is TRBV23-1 and J is TRBJ2-2; a possible D gene is TRBD2 (5 bases). TRBV23-1 has ORF status, its function being uncertain. Trimming left V 4 bases short and J 5 bases short, with 8 bases between. The CDR3 covers 13 residues. The CDR3 nucleotides read TGCGCCAGCAGTCTAAGAGGGACCGGGGAGCTGTTTTTT. It is translated as CASSLRGTGELFF.

The chain is built from TRBV7-9 and TRBJ1-4, with 7 bases aligning to TRBD1. V trimming: 6 bases; J trimming: 5 bases; junction bases outside the gene matches: 6. This CDR3 is 14 amino acids long. CDR1 is SEHNR, CDR2 FQNEAQ, per germline (reference sequence). Written as DNA, the CDR3 is TGTGCCAGCAGGCACCAGGGGGGGAATGAAAAACTGTTTTTT. Amino acid sequence: CASRHQGGNEKLFF.

The chain is built from TRBV5-1 and TRBJ1-6; 11 bases line up with TRBD1. The germline gives CDR1 SGHRS, CDR2 YFSETQ. The V gene end was trimmed by 6 bases and the J gene end by 8 bases; junction bases not matched to a gene: 7. The CDR3 contains 15 residues. The CDR3 DNA is TGCGCCAGCACCCGACGGGGACAGGGGGATTCACCCCTCCACTTT. Its translation: CASTRRGQGDSPLHF.

The chain combines TRBV7-2 with TRBJ1-2, with D possibly matching TRBD1 (5 bases). From germline, CDR1 is SGHTA and CDR2 FQGNSA. There are 13 residues in the CDR3. Trimming left V 1 base short and J 7 bases short, with 10 bases between. The CDR3 loop reads CASSLGGLLGYTF. The CDR3 DNA follows: TGTGCCAGCAGCTTAGGGGGACTGCTTGGCTACACCTTC.

This chain links TRBV3-1 (or the pseudogene TRBV3-2) with TRBJ1-5; D is perhaps TRBD1 (5 bases). There are 14 residues in the CDR3. The ends were cut back, 5 bases at V and 8 bases at J, with 16 bases in the middle. Germline CDR1 is LGHDT and CDR2 is YNNKEL (reference sequence). CDR3 nucleotides: TGTGCCAGCAGCTCCGGACAAGGGATCGAGCCCCAGCATTTT. Its translation is CASSSGQGIEPQHF.

This CDR3 is CASRHGTAYSNQPQHF. The CDR3 nucleotides are TGTGCCAGCAGACACGGGACAGCTTATAGCAATCAGCCCCAGCATTTT. The genes are TRBV28 and TRBJ1-5; 7 bases are a match to TRBD1. V was pared by 6 bases and J by 0 bases, with 8 bases of the junction left unmatched. The CDR3 consists of 16 residues. Germline V gene data show CDR1 as MDHEN and CDR2 as SYDVKM.

The chain joins TRBV10-3 to TRBJ1-5; possibly TRBD1 for D (5 bases). The germline V and J ends were trimmed by 10 bases and 0 bases, with 7 bases remaining between them. CDR1 is ENHRY, CDR2 SYGVKD, per germline. The CDR3 extends over 12 amino acids. CDR3 sequence (DNA): TGTGCCACCGGGGCTAGCAATCAGCCCCAGCATTTT. Amino acids: CATGASNQPQHF.

The chain uses TRBV29-1 and TRBJ2-1; possible D gene TRBD1, 5 bases. The ends were cut back, 3 bases at V and 9 bases at J, with 15 bases in the middle. The CDR3 covers 13 residues. The germline gives CDR1 SQVTM, CDR2 ANQGSEA. CDR3 nucleotides: TGCAGCGTTGACAGGGAAAGGTTTGGTGAGCAGTTCTTC. Its translation is CSVDRERFGEQFF.

This clone was seen only a few times. The genes are TRBV19 and TRBJ1-5; TRBD1 matches 8 bases. Germline assignment: CDR1 LNHDA and CDR2 SQIVND (reference sequence). CDR3 length equals 16 residues. The J segment lost 7 bases and the V segment lost 5 bases, leaving 13 bases of the junction unmatched. CDR3 nucleotide sequence: TGTGCCAGTAGTTTTAACAGGGGGGCCACCAGGCAGCCCCAGCATTTT. Protein: CASSFNRGATRQPQHF.

V and J are TRBV9 and TRBJ1-6, with a possible D match to TRBD1 (5 bases). Trimming stripped 1 base from V and 5 bases from J, with 7 bases between. Germline V gene lookup returns CDR1 SGDLS and CDR2 YYNGEE. This CDR3 is built from 14 residues. The CDR3: CASSVTGDNSPLHF. The CDR3 region has the DNA TGTGCCAGCAGCGTAACAGGAGATAATTCACCCCTCCACTTT. Supplemented by reference TRBV9 and TRBJ1-6, the full variable domain reads DSGVTQTPKHLITATGQRVTLRCSPRSGDLSVYWYQQSLDQGLQFLIQYYNGEERAKGNILERFSAQQFPDLHSELNLSSLELGDSALYFCASSVTGDNSPLHFGNGTRLTVT.